This T cell receptor (beta chain) derives from a study of T cell responses to AZD1222 COVID-19 vaccine. The table came from immunoSEQ multiplex PCR; TCRdb's copy has only in-frame clones and leaves some out. The table has 140,000 to 150,000 clones, approximately 92% seen once; the top ten hold 2.5% to 4%. Study-wide results and caveats: Donors were largely white British and mainly female; clonal diversity was possibly underestimated. Targeting of unmutated variant regions was reportedly seen in nearly half of spike-specific TCRs. Seropositive status at baseline applied to only six AZD1222 recipients.

As regards this clone: The antigen is unknown.

Second doses at about 4 or about 12 weeks were pooled. This CDR3 has 18 residues. V lost 4 bases and J 3 bases, leaving 22 bases between the germline ends. The germline V gene has CDR1 LNHDA and CDR2 SQIVND (reference sequence). The sequenced sample was peripheral blood, obtained 28 days after the second AZD1222 dose. The receptor was isolated from an adult who received the AZD1222 COVID-19 vaccine. J is TRBJ1-5 and V is TRBV19, with D maybe TRBD1 (5 bases). Here the CDR3 DNA reads TGTGCCAGTAGTAACGGGGGGACCAGCTACACCGACAATCAGCCCCAGCATTTT. Its protein is CASSNGGTSYTDNQPQHF.